Reported below is one TCR beta chain. The data stem from a study of T cell clones after liver transplantation. Using immunoSEQ multiplex PCR, the repertoire was profiled, and TCRdb retains in-frame clones only, with some absent. The table includes more than 95,000 clones, 75% to 85% detected once. Trimming at V came to 6 bases and at J to 8 bases, leaving 10 bases not matched to a gene. The CDR3 is made up of 13 amino acids. Germline lookup yields CDR1 MNHEY and CDR2 SMNVEV (reference sequence). Specimen: CD4+ T cells from blood, collected before liver transplant. The V and J genes are TRBV27 and TRBJ2-7; 7 nucleotides match TRBD1. The receptor comes from a human donor who received a liver transplant. CDR3 DNA: TGTGCCAGCAGGACAGGGAATAATGTTAAGCAGTACTTC. This encodes CASRTGNNVKQYF.